This T cell receptor (beta chain) was captured by sequencing in a study of cytomegalovirus exposure and HLA in healthy donors (dated by TCRdb to 2017 to 2019). Broadly, across the study: In an earlier analysis of fewer than 750 of the donors, around 290 Gb of sequence data and just under 120 million unique TCR beta sequences from 150 million to 200 million T cells were reported. An early release that covered roughly 600 HLA-typed donors contained around 300 gigabases of sequencing data and 85 million to 100 million unique TCR sequences. Among the approximately 420 genotyped donors, approximately 76% belonged to the genetic ancestry cluster associated with self-reported Caucasian donors. The study aimed to test whether cataloging public T cell receptors could reveal signatures of past pathogen exposure. The study used immunosequencing to profile the T cell repertoires of approximately 640 subjects and linked those repertoires to cytomegalovirus serostatus. Besides the first cohort of under 700 subjects, a separate validation cohort made up of 120 or so different subjects was used. To predict cytomegalovirus infection status, the study brought together high-throughput TCR immunosequencing, statistical association of individual TCRs with disease status, and machine learning. To study patterns of TCR occurrence, a later analysis re-analyzed previously published TCR beta repertoires from 700 or so donors and added high-resolution HLA genotyping. Rather than drawing on any new phenotypic data, the later analysis identified candidate immune exposures from TCR beta sequences and the way those sequences occurred across donors. In an earlier analysis of more than 550 of the donors, high-throughput TCR beta sequencing was used to judge whether each TCR beta V gene segment behaved as functional or pseudogenic. Donor age, sex, ethnicity and CMV serostatus were compiled alongside the repertoire data. In a later genetic analysis, genome-wide SNP genotypes for about 55% of the roughly 670 donors were used, and that subset was treated as a discovery cohort. All discovery cohort repertoires had been generated using a single sequencing platform. Class I and class II HLA loci were covered by the typing at four-digit resolution. The number of typed donors differed by locus: about 629-630 for A, B, C, DRB1 and DQB1; some 540 for DQA1; over 600 for DPA1; and around 470 for DPB1. About five DR-DQ haplotypes were handled as single units for association and clustering because linkage in the cohort was strong. Among almost 400 genotyped donors of the cohort, an average of approximately 240,000 unique TCR beta nucleotide sequences were sequenced per donor, 15% to 20% of them non-productive.

As concerns this clone: The antigen it binds to is not known. No much larger clonotype is one base removed from it; base qualities were not supplied.

Libraries were built with the immunoSEQ multiplex PCR assay. A mixture of 60 forward primers for TCR Vbeta segments and 13 reverse primers for TCR Jbeta segments was used in the multiplex PCR. The CDR3 region of rearranged TCR beta genes was amplified from genomic DNA by a multiplex PCR assay. On the Illumina HiSeq System, the amplified TCR beta libraries were sequenced as 87-base-pair reads. The study's own analysis went as follows. A later analysis tallied roughly 76 million unique TCR beta chains across the 666 repertoires, and about 10 million of those chains were shared by two or more donors. A nearest-neighbor algorithm error-corrected the raw reads and collapsed the reads into unique sequences, merging closely related sequences to remove PCR and sequencing errors. CDR3 sequences were aligned to IMGT reference sequences to assign V, D and J gene segments. Each retained sequence needed at least a six-nucleotide match to both a V gene segment and a J gene segment. A rearrangement was called productive if the CDR3 had no stop codons and remained in frame with V and J, and every other rearrangement was called non-productive. Following IMGT convention, CDR3 was defined as the stretch from the second conserved V-encoded cysteine up to the conserved J-encoded phenylalanine. In an earlier analysis of roughly 610 of the donors, sequences lacking an unambiguous match to a single V gene segment were excluded. An earlier analysis of 500 to 600 of the donors classified V segments as functional when productive rearrangements were above 56.7% and as segregating when the standard deviation between donors was above 5%. A statistical classification framework was developed to diagnose cytomegalovirus status using the catalog of TCR beta chain sequences. V and J gene assignment, in a later analysis, came from comparing TCR nucleotide sequences with IMGT/GENE-DB human TR gene sequences. A later analysis assigned CDR3 sequences and most-parsimonious VDJ recombination scenarios with the TCRdist pipeline. In a later analysis, every TCR beta chain was defined by the combination of its CDR3 amino acid sequence and its V-gene family, and reads without a unique V-gene family were dropped. In a later analysis, 500 to 700 highly shared, low-generation-probability nucleotide sequences were removed to address suspected cross-contamination and a sequencing artifact. For each public chain, a later analysis derived a clonal expansion index from normalized ranks of inferred template counts within each repertoire. In a later analysis, generation probabilities were computed with a VDJ recombination model fitted to out-of-frame rearrangements, and the resulting probabilities were checked against IGoR. In a later analysis, hypergeometric tests were used to score TCR-TCR, TCR-HLA and TCR-CMV co-occurrence, with a repertoire-size bias correction applied to TCR pairs. A later analysis estimated false discovery rates by permuting HLA or CMV assignments 20 times. In a later analysis, co-occurring TCRs were grouped with DBSCAN, and TCRdist sequence similarity was added when clustering was performed within HLA-allele-positive subsets. Repertoires with fewer than 30,000 or more than 120,000 public chains, plus five repertoires with anomalous nucleotide sharing, were excluded from co-occurrence clustering. Here the immuneACCESS table is served through TCRdb, limited to in-frame sequences with V and J called. Missing clones are a known gap in these copies; in checked studies unresolved V genes cover under half, and the rest lacks a known reason. That table gives V, J and clone size, and the DNA gave D and trimming. Within this sample are about 190,000 clones, with about nine tenths of them counted one time only. The ten most abundant clones make up more than 1% of the sample.

For CDR1 and CDR2, the germline V gene (reference sequence) lists MNHNY and SVGAGI. Taken from cysteine to phenylalanine, the CDR3 has 16 residues. Only the CDR3 region is kept as DNA, spanning 48 bases read in frame from base 1. V and J are truncated by 2 bases and 0 bases respectively, leaving an intervening sequence of 12 bases. Paper-wide results and their limitations: An earlier analysis of around 600 of the donors showed that most TCR beta V segments appeared in productive rearrangements either about 90% or about 30% of the time, which broadly matched IMGT annotations. Some IMGT-functional V segments, including TRBV6-2 and TRBV6-3, could not be distinguished by the 87-base-pair reads and were therefore excluded. The presence/absence analyses assumed that sequencing depth was roughly uniform across donors, and that assumption may not be true. For the cohort, immune exposure information was limited to CMV serostatus. A further reported finding was that TCR beta sequences accurately predicted the HLA-A and HLA-B alleles for most subjects in the first cohort. V-gene and J-gene trimming of TCR beta chains was associated with a missense DCLRE1C variant in a later genetic analysis, and the association was replicated in an independent cohort. A later analysis associated 15,000 to 20,000 TCR beta sequences with specific HLA alleles at a false discovery rate of 0.05. When HLA alleles, especially DR and DQ, strongly co-occurred, TCR associations were difficult to assign to individual alleles. Most TCR sequences were seen in very few donors, while some public TCRs were found in many individuals. According to a later genetic analysis, donors in an Asian-associated ancestry cluster had fewer N-insertions in productive TCRs than the approximately 700-donor mean. Correlated functional status among segregating V segments might be attributable to linkage disequilibrium, but an unknown experimental factor could not be ruled out. In a later analysis, HLA-associated TCR beta chains were found to be more clonally expanded and to have lower generation probabilities than equally common non-associated chains. A few of the identified cytomegalovirus-associated TCR beta chains were confirmed in vitro to be specific for cytomegalovirus antigens. It was suggested by the authors that the approach could potentially be generalized to other disease states and immunological phenotypes. In a later analysis, TCR association rates were found to vary across HLA loci, with the most associated TCRs seen for DRB1 alleles and the fewest for HLA-C alleles. Because counts were too low, around 18 rarely observed V segments, including chromosome 9 orphons, were left out of the earlier analysis of 500 to 650 of the donors. Because HLA typing was missing for some donors at each locus, association tests included only the typed subset. A cluster of highly shared sequence variants was judged likely to be a technical artifact of the sequencing pipeline. According to a later analysis, most CMV-associated TCR beta chains appeared to be HLA-restricted, and the HLA associations seemed to be driven largely by CMV exposure. This cohort had only TCR beta chains sequenced, and the lack of alpha or paired-chain data limited which features could be detected. In a later analysis, several top co-occurrence clusters were reported to appear linked to parvovirus B19, influenza, CMV and Epstein-Barr virus. The study listed approximately 160 TCR beta chains as associated with cytomegalovirus. Cytomegalovirus status was reported to be diagnosed by the classifier with high specificity and sensitivity in both the original and validation cohorts.

The cohort consisted of fewer than 700 healthy bone marrow donors. At the time of sampling, every cohort member was nominally healthy, though immune exposures that went unrecorded were likely present. The donor tested CMV seronegative, placing the donor among the 350 to 400 seronegative members of the cohort. Every donor gave a peripheral blood sample, and the peripheral blood mononuclear cells from that sample were used for TCR beta sequencing. Genomic DNA was extracted from the blood cell samples with the Qiagen DNeasy Blood Extraction Kit. The chain employs TRBV6-6 and TRBJ2-3; the D gene is perhaps TRBD2, from 6 matching bases. This clonotype was sampled from a boy aged 2-15 years in good health and CMV-seronegative. The sequencing input was PBMCs. For the CDR3, the sequence is CASSYPRAGSTDTQYF. The sequence in DNA is TGTGCCAGCAGTTACCCTAGGGCGGGGAGCACAGATACGCAGTATTTT.